This T cell receptor beta chain comes out of a study of T cells in localized non-small cell lung cancer. The CDR3 covers 15 residues. Germline V gives CDR1 LNHNV, CDR2 YYDKDF (reference sequence). In regard to this clone: Its matching antigen is unknown. Relative to the germline gene, one junction end is altered; a read error may explain this.

Study results and caveats: Uninvolved adjacent lung showed the highest T cell clonality, exceeding tumor. Elevated circulating T cell density in blood was associated with longer overall survival.

Repertoires were generated with immunoSEQ multiplex PCR, while TCRdb's copy carries only in-frame clones and drops some. The data hold some 38,000 clones, with around 94% observed a single time. This sequence joins TRBV15 and TRBJ1-1; D not certain. The sample was peripheral blood, taken before any cancer treatment. The sequence came from a female donor older than 55 with stage I lung adenocarcinoma. The CDR3 reads CATSRGVVLNAEAFF. CDR3 DNA sequence: TGTGCCACCAGCAGAGGGGTAGTCCTGAACGCTGAAGCTTTCTTT.